The entry below describes one TCR beta chain. The data stem from a study of shared clonotypes between healthy human individuals. Clones were read by immunoSEQ multiplex PCR, and TCRdb kept only the in-frame ones, dropping some. The table lists around 1.5 million clones, under 99% of them singletons. CD4+ cell separation produced CD45RA+ naive and CD45RA-negative memory subsets. Trimming cost V 0 bases and J 3 bases; bases outside gene matches: 9. Per the germline V gene, CDR1 is SGHNT and CDR2 is YYREEE (reference sequence). The CDR3 runs 17 residues. This clonotype was obtained from a young man in good health. V is TRBV5-4 and J is TRBJ1-3; 7 nucleotides agree with TRBD1. Material: naive CD4+ T cells sorted from blood. Subset given: CD45RA+ positively selected. The CDR3 reads CASSLVERDRVGNTIYF. The CDR3 nucleotides read TGTGCCAGCAGCTTGGTAGAGCGAGACAGGGTTGGAAACACCATATATTTT.